The present T cell receptor beta chain was sequenced within a study of regulatory T cells in long-lasting Graves disease. Per germline, CDR1 SGHAT and CDR2 FQNNGV. Trimming removed 2 bases from V and 2 bases from J, with 16 bases in between. This CDR3 comprises 16 residues. Assembly of TCR beta libraries relied on iRepertoire HTBI primers together with Arm-PCR of CDR3 regions. TCRdb reanalysed the multiplex PCR reads using MiXCR and keeps one entry per CDR3 protein. The sample holds about 400,000 distinct CDR3 sequences, more than 20% seen once. Time point given: persistent/refractory GD, antithyroid drugs over 5 years with positive TRAb. RNA isolated from PBMCs was used to make the TCR library. Overall study findings and caveats: More public clonotypes were shared by persistent patients (approximately 3,000) than by new patients (approximately 990). Patients with persistent disease showed a bias toward TRBV28, TRBJ1-2 and TRBJ2-5. Few sampled subjects may have lowered accuracy. Compared with new cases, persistent Graves' patients showed reduced TCR diversity.

In regard to this clonotype: The target antigen is unknown.

The specimen was peripheral blood mononuclear cells (PBMCs), collected when the disease was refractory, from a patient treated with antithyroid drugs. The TCR sequence derives from a female donor with Graves disease. This rearrangement joins TRBV11-2 to TRBJ2-7, with unresolved D. The DNA of the CDR3 is TGTGCCAGCAGCTTAACGTATTCTGGCGTGCCCTACGAGCAGTACTTC. It is translated as CASSLTYSGVPYEQYF.